This T cell receptor (beta chain) emerged from a study of blood T cell repertoires in COVID-19. Study as a whole: Sites in the United States, Italy and Spain provided acute and convalescent COVID-19 samples.

This CDR3 contains 14 residues. Trimming pared 4 bases from V and 7 bases from J, leaving 14 bases between. CDR1 is SEHNR and CDR2 is FQNEAQ in the germline V gene (reference sequence). Source study methods: Scientists estimated how many nucleated cells there were by amplifying reference gene primers. Profiled with immunoSEQ multiplex PCR; TCRdb holds only in-frame clones, not every one. V and J calls and clone size are those listed in that table; D and trimming were worked out from the DNA. Here the sample spans fewer than 150,000 clones, under 80% being singletons. This clone was found a few times. The material sequenced was peripheral blood. The receptor's source is a man aged 45-65 years with acute or convalescent COVID-19. This sequence joins TRBV7-9 and TRBJ1-5; possibly TRBD1 for D (6 bases). The CDR3 reads CASSWGHPGQPQHF. In DNA, the CDR3 is TGTGCCAGCAGCTGGGGACACCCAGGGCAGCCCCAGCATTTT.